A single sample gave rise to the 30 T cell receptor beta chains below, sequenced in a study of PD-1 blockade in classical Hodgkin lymphoma. This table comes from immunoSEQ multiplex PCR, and its TCRdb copy is limited to in-frame clones, with some not included. The table includes 9,500 to 14,000 clones, approximately 81% detected once. All trial patients relapsed after autologous stem cell transplantation. The input for sequencing was peripheral blood mononuclear cells (PBMCs), taken at baseline. These TCRs come from a human donor with classical Hodgkin lymphoma.

This clone has only a few counts. CDR3 in DNA: TGTGCCAGCAGCTTGGGCAAGGGGGGAAACTATGGCTACACCTTC. Translating it yields CASSLGKGGNYGYTF. This chain joins TRBV5-4 and TRBJ1-2; D may be TRBD1 (6 bases). The CDR3 extends over 15 amino acids. The germline V gene has CDR1 SGHNT and CDR2 YYREEE (reference sequence). The V end lost 0 bases, the J end lost 2 bases, and 11 bases lay between the germline ends.

The chain has TRBV5-1 and TRBJ2-7; no definite D call. The ends were cut back, 0 bases at V and 4 bases at J, with 14 bases in the middle. The CDR3 is 15 residues long. Germline values: CDR1 SGHRS, CDR2 YFSETQ. The CDR3 DNA reads as TGCGCCAGCAGCTTGGACGGTCTTGGCGATTACGAGCAGTACTTC. Encoded protein: CASSLDGLGDYEQYF. Together with reference TRBV5-1 and TRBJ2-7, the CDR3 gives the full variable domain: KAGVTQTPRYLIKTRGQQVTLSCSPISGHRSVSWYQQTPGQGLQFLFEYFSETQRNKGNFPGRFSGRQFSNSRSEMNVSTLELGDSALYLCASSLDGLGDYEQYFGPGTRLTVT.

The rearrangement uses TRBV6-5 and TRBJ1-6; no clear D gene. Germline CDR1 and CDR2: MNHEY and SVGAGI. Deletions cut 2 bases from V and 7 bases from J, with 9 bases between. There are 14 residues in the CDR3. The CDR3 is CASSYRRVNSPLHF. In DNA form, the CDR3 reads TGTGCCAGCAGTTACAGACGGGTCAATTCACCCCTCCACTTT.

The chain has TRBV15 and TRBJ1-1, with D maybe TRBD1 (5 bases). The length of the CDR3 is 14 residues. Deletions cut 1 base from V and 4 bases from J, with 10 bases between. Germline V gene data show CDR1 as LNHNV and CDR2 as YYDKDF (reference sequence). The CDR3 nucleotides are TGTGCCACCAGCAGAGTGGGGCGAGGCACTGAAGCTTTCTTT. It is translated as CATSRVGRGTEAFF.

The chain carries TRBV27 and TRBJ2-7, with D unclear. Trimming removed 5 bases from V and 5 bases from J, with 19 bases in between. Germline-derived CDR1 and CDR2 are MNHEY and SMNVEV (reference sequence). The CDR3 extends over 15 amino acids. The DNA for the CDR3 is TGTGCCAGCAGTCATAAACCAGACACCACTAACGAGCAGTACTTC. Translation gives CASSHKPDTTNEQYF.

V is TRBV5-4 and J is TRBJ1-1, with 7 bases identical to TRBD1. J gave up 5 bases and V 2 bases, and 6 bases lay outside the gene matches. Germline loops: CDR1 SGHNT, CDR2 YYREEE (reference sequence). The CDR3 has 14 amino acids. DNA of the CDR3: TGTGCCAGCAGCTTAAGAGGGGGCACTACTGAAGCTTTCTTT. Protein: CASSLRGGTTEAFF.

This rearrangement joins TRBV7-2 to TRBJ2-1, with 12 bases matching TRBD2. Per the germline V gene, CDR1 is SGHTA and CDR2 is FQGNSA. V was pared by 1 base and J by 9 bases, with 4 bases of the junction left unmatched. The CDR3 contains 15 residues. CDR3 nucleotides: TGTGCCAGCAGCTTAGGGCCTAGCGGGGGGGCTGAGCAGTTCTTC. This gives the protein CASSLGPSGGAEQFF.

V usage is TRBV7-2 and J usage is TRBJ2-2; 8 nucleotides agree with TRBD2. Germline V gene lookup returns CDR1 SGHTA and CDR2 FQGNSA. The CDR3 is 16 amino acids. The V and J ends lost 3 bases and 3 bases, in that order; junction bases with no gene match: 6. For the CDR3, the DNA is TGTGCCAGCAGCTTGTTAGCGGGGTCGTACACCGGGGAGCTGTTTTTT. Protein product: CASSLLAGSYTGELFF.

The gene calls are TRBV5-1 and TRBJ1-4; 9 bases match TRBD1. This CDR3 has 15 residues. Germline V lookup: CDR1 SGHRS, CDR2 YFSETQ. Unmatched junction bases numbered 5, after V lost 4 bases and J lost 4 bases. CDR3 nucleotide sequence: TGCGCCAGCAGCGCCCTGACAGGGGGTAATGAAAAACTGTTTTTT. Its translation: CASSALTGGNEKLFF.

CDR3 DNA: TGTGCCGGGACAGGGGATTACCAGCCCCAGCATTTT. As protein: CAGTGDYQPQHF. The V gene is TRBV21-1, the J gene TRBJ1-5; the listed D gene, TRBD1, was not tested against the DNA. TRBV21-1 is a pseudogene. The CDR3 contains 12 residues.

The chain combines TRBV6-4 with TRBJ2-1; no firm D call. Germline V CDR1 and CDR2: MRHNA, SNTAGT. V was cut by 0 bases and J by 8 bases, with 8 bases left in between. CDR3 length equals 13 residues. Here the CDR3 reads CASSDSGNHEQFF. The CDR3, as DNA: TGTGCCAGCAGTGACTCGGGAAACCATGAGCAGTTCTTC.

The rearrangement links TRBV5-1 to TRBJ2-1; D is perhaps TRBD1 (6 bases). Trimming cost V 2 bases and J 0 bases, with 9 bases left between them. This CDR3 has 15 residues. Germline V CDR1 and CDR2: SGHRS, YFSETQ. CDR3 amino acids: CASSFEGVSYNEQFF. CDR3 nucleotide sequence: TGCGCCAGCAGCTTTGAGGGGGTCTCCTACAATGAGCAGTTCTTC.

CDR3 sequence: CATSRHQTNTEAFF. The CDR3, as DNA: TGTGCCACCAGCAGACACCAGACGAACACTGAAGCTTTCTTT. The chain uses TRBV15 and TRBJ1-1; the D is unclear. With 2 bases removed from V and 1 base from J, the gap between germline ends came to 8 bases. Germline CDR1 is LNHNV and CDR2 is YYDKDF (reference sequence). The CDR3 has 14 amino acids.

This clone turned up a few times. The genes are TRBV2 and TRBJ1-1; D ambiguous. CDR3 size: 11 residues. With 8 bases removed from V and 0 bases from J, the gap between germline ends came to 4 bases. Germline CDR1 reads SNHLY; CDR2 reads FYNNEI. This CDR3 reads CASGMNTEAFF. In DNA form, the CDR3 reads TGTGCCAGCGGGATGAACACTGAAGCTTTCTTT.

The gene calls are TRBV2 and TRBJ1-4, with D maybe TRBD1 (6 bases). The CDR3 runs 15 residues. Trimming removed 6 bases from V and 0 bases from J, with 11 bases in between. The germline gives CDR1 SNHLY, CDR2 FYNNEI. The CDR3 is CASSTGTATNEKLFF. The CDR3 DNA reads TGTGCCAGCAGCACAGGGACGGCAACTAATGAAAAACTGTTTTTT.

The gene calls are TRBV4-3 and TRBJ2-3; 11 positions match TRBD2. Germline V gives CDR1 LGHNA, CDR2 YSLEER. The CDR3 is 16 amino acids. J was trimmed by 6 bases and V by 1 base; bases with no gene match: 6. CDR3: CASSQVVLAGGDTQYF. The CDR3 bases are TGCGCCAGCAGCCAAGTGGTCCTAGCGGGGGGCGATACGCAGTATTTT.

The chain has TRBV27 and TRBJ2-7, with TRBD2 identical over 13 bases. The CDR3 has 16 residues. The germline gives CDR1 MNHEY, CDR2 SMNVEV (reference sequence). With V trimmed by 4 bases and J by 3 bases, 6 bases remained unmatched. CDR3 nucleotides: TGTGCCAGCAGTTCAAAACTAGCGGGGGGGCTCTACGAGCAGTACTTC. Translation gives CASSSKLAGGLYEQYF.

The chain combines TRBV4-3 with TRBJ2-2; 9 nucleotides line up with TRBD2. The CDR3 consists of 17 residues. Germline lookup yields CDR1 LGHNA and CDR2 YSLEER. Trimming at V came to 0 bases and at J to 6 bases, leaving 8 bases not matched to a gene. The CDR3 loop reads CASSQDRGGGAAGELFF. DNA for the CDR3: TGCGCCAGCAGCCAAGATAGGGGCGGGGGGGCCGCCGGGGAGCTGTTTTTT.

The V call is TRBV19, the J call TRBJ2-3; 8 nucleotides align to TRBD2. CDR1 is LNHDA and CDR2 is SQIVND in the germline V gene (reference sequence). The CDR3 is 13 residues long. CDR3 sequence (DNA): TGTGCATCAGCGGGGGAAAGCACAGATACGCAGTATTTT. This encodes CASAGESTDTQYF.

The rearrangement uses TRBV6-1 and TRBJ2-3; 9 nucleotides align to TRBD2. The CDR3 spans 16 residues. Germline-derived CDR1 and CDR2 are MNHNS and SASEGT. The trim removed 2 bases at V and 1 base at J, leaving 4 bases unmatched. CDR3 DNA: TGTGCCAGCAGTGAAACGATAGCGGGGGGCACAGATACGCAGTATTTT. This sequence encodes CASSETIAGGTDTQYF.

This rearrangement joins TRBV6-6 to TRBJ1-1; D possibly corresponds to TRBD1 (5 bases). The V gene lost 7 bases and the J gene lost 3 bases, with 15 bases spanning the gap. This CDR3 is 14 amino acids long. Germline V lookup: CDR1 MNHNY, CDR2 SVGAGI (reference sequence). CDR3 in DNA: TGTGCCAGCATCGAAGGGGCCGCAGACACTGAAGCTTTCTTT. It encodes CASIEGAADTEAFF.

The chain recombines TRBV4-3 with TRBJ2-7; 9 bases line up with TRBD1. The length of the CDR3 is 16 residues. The trim removed 1 base at V and 5 bases at J, leaving 9 bases unmatched. Germline values: CDR1 LGHNA, CDR2 YSLEER. The CDR3 region has the DNA TGCGCCAGCAGCCAAGGCCAGGACAGGGGTATCGACGAGCAGTACTTC. It yields the protein CASSQGQDRGIDEQYF.

V usage is TRBV5-1 and J usage is TRBJ2-3, with 10 bases fitting TRBD2. Trimming removed 6 bases from V and 5 bases from J; junction bases left unmatched: 9. This CDR3 is built from 15 residues. In germline, CDR1 is SGHRS, CDR2 YFSETQ. The chain's CDR3 is CASTISGGTGDTQYF. In nucleotides, the CDR3 is TGCGCCAGCACCATTAGCGGGGGGACCGGAGATACGCAGTATTTT.

The rearrangement joins TRBV18 to TRBJ1-5; 10 bases are shared with TRBD1. The CDR3 sequence is 14 residues long. Germline CDR1 is KGHSH and CDR2 is LQKENI. J was trimmed by 5 bases and V by 3 bases; bases with no gene match: 1. The CDR3 DNA sequence: TGTGCCAGCTCACCCGGGACAGGGGATCAGCCCCAGCATTTT. Amino acids: CASSPGTGDQPQHF.

V usage is TRBV19 and J usage is TRBJ1-5; D possibly corresponds to TRBD1 (5 bases). V dropped 6 bases and J dropped 1 base, with 7 bases sitting between them. Germline V gene sequence: CDR1 LNHDA, CDR2 SQIVND (reference sequence). This CDR3 spans 13 amino acids. The CDR3: CASSWDSNQPQHF. CDR3 DNA: TGTGCCAGTAGCTGGGACAGCAATCAGCCCCAGCATTTT.

The rearrangement uses TRBV5-6 and TRBJ1-1, with TRBD1 matching over 7 bases. CDR3 size: 16 residues. V lost 1 base, J lost 4 bases, and 10 bases stayed unmatched. Germline CDR1 reads SGHDT; CDR2 reads YYEEEE. CDR3 DNA: TGTGCCAGCAGCTTGTCCGCACAGGGGAGGTTCACTGAAGCTTTCTTT. It specifies CASSLSAQGRFTEAFF.

The V gene is TRBV4-2, the J gene TRBJ2-7; 16 bases fit TRBD2. The CDR3 loop spans 18 amino acids. From germline, CDR1 is LGHNA and CDR2 YNFKEQ. V was clipped by 3 bases and J by 3 bases; unmatched bases: 8. In DNA form, the CDR3 reads TGTGCCAGCAGCCAGCAGGCCGGGACTAGCGGGGGGGACTACGAGCAGTACTTC. As protein: CASSQQAGTSGGDYEQYF.

The chain joins TRBV6-5 to TRBJ1-4; D not resolved. This CDR3 is 12 amino acids long. CDR1 is MNHEY, CDR2 SVGAGI, per germline. V was cut by 2 bases and J by 8 bases, with 6 bases left in between. The CDR3 here is CASSYSGEKLFF. DNA of the CDR3: TGTGCCAGCAGTTACAGTGGCGAAAAACTGTTTTTT.

This sequence joins TRBV5-1 and TRBJ2-3; 9 nucleotides agree with TRBD2. CDR1 and CDR2 (germline): SGHRS, YFSETQ. The V and J ends lost 3 bases and 5 bases, in that order; junction bases with no gene match: 7. This CDR3 spans 15 amino acids. The CDR3 nucleotides are TGCGCCAGCAGCTGGACTAGCGCTGTGGGAGATACGCAGTATTTT. It encodes CASSWTSAVGDTQYF.

The chain combines TRBV7-8 with TRBJ1-5; D ambiguous. Trimming cost V 5 bases and J 5 bases, with 10 bases left between them. The CDR3 runs to 13 residues. CDR1 and CDR2 (germline): SGHVS, FQNEAQ. As DNA, the CDR3 is TGTGCCAGCAGCCCCGGTTCTTATCAGCCCCAGCATTTT. Its translation: CASSPGSYQPQHF.